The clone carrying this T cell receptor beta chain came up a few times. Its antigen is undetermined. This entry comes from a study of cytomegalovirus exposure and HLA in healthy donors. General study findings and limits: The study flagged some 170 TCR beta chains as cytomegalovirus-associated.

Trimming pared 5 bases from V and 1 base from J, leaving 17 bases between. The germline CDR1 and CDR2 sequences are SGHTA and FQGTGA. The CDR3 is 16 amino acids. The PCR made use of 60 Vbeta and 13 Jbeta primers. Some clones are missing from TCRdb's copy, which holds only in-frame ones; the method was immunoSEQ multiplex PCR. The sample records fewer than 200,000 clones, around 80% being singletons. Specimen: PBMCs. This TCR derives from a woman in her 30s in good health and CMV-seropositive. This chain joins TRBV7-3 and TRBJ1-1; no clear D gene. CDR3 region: CASSLREIRGNTEAFF. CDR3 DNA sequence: TGTGCCAGCAGCCTAAGGGAGATTCGGGGGAACACTGAAGCTTTCTTT.